These 12 T cell receptor beta chains were sequenced from one sample in a study of control samples from healthy donors and cancer patients. Data came from immunoSEQ multiplex PCR; TCRdb stores just in-frame clones and leaves some out. The data show 100,000 to 150,000 clones, around nine tenths seen once. Sequencing used blood. These receptor sequences come from a middle-aged man in good health.

This clone was observed a single time. The chain uses TRBV2 and TRBJ2-1; D may correspond to TRBD1 or TRBD2 (5 bases each). Germline CDR1 SNHLY, CDR2 FYNNEI. V shed 4 bases and J shed 12 bases, with 16 bases lying between them. This CDR3 is 13 amino acids long. For the CDR3, the DNA is TGTGCCAGCAGTGTCCACGGGGCCGCCTGGCAGTTCTTC. It is translated as CASSVHGAAWQFF.

The chain has TRBV5-6 and TRBJ1-5; 9 positions match TRBD1. The CDR3 runs 16 residues. CDR1 and CDR2 (germline): SGHDT, YYEEEE. V lost 5 bases, J lost 2 bases, and 8 bases stayed unmatched. The CDR3 sequence: CASSSDRGVGNQPQHF. The CDR3 coding sequence is TGTGCCAGCAGTTCGGACAGGGGTGTAGGCAATCAGCCCCAGCATTTT. Complete variable domain (other parts from reference TRBV5-6 and TRBJ1-5): DAGVTQSPTHLIKTRGQQVTLRCSPKSGHDTVSWYQQALGQGPQFIFQYYEEEERQRGNFPDRFSGHQFPNYSSELNVNALLLGDSALYLCASSSDRGVGNQPQHFGDGTRLSIL.

The genes are TRBV29-1 and TRBJ2-5, with D possibly TRBD2 on 6 matching bases. Between the trimmed V and J ends, which lost 4 bases and 5 bases, there was a span of 11 bases. Germline-derived CDR1 and CDR2 are SQVTM and ANQGSEA. CDR3 length: 12 residues. The CDR3, as DNA: TGCAGCGTTGGGGGGGTTGGGGAGACCCAGTACTTC. It yields the protein CSVGGVGETQYF.

The rearrangement uses TRBV18 and TRBJ1-4; D ambiguous. V lost 1 base, J lost 15 bases, and 12 bases lay in between. Germline values: CDR1 KGHSH, CDR2 LQKENI. CDR3 length equals 12 residues. CDR3 protein: CASSPQDRLLFF. The CDR3 DNA reads as TGTGCCAGCTCACCACAGGACCGCTTATTGTTTTTT. The variable domain in full, with the rest retrieved from reference TRBV18 and TRBJ1-4, is NAGVMQNPRHLVRRRGQEARLRCSPMKGHSHVYWYRQLPEEGLKFMVYLQKENIIDESGMPKERFSAEFPKEGPSILRIQQVVRGDSAAYFCASSPQDRLLFFGSGTQLSVL.

The chain has TRBV4-1 and TRBJ2-6; possible D gene TRBD1, 5 bases. CDR3 length: 15 amino acids. Trimming pared 6 bases from V and 4 bases from J, leaving 13 bases between. From germline, CDR1 is MGHRA and CDR2 YSYEKL. CDR3 nucleotide sequence: TGCGCCAGCAGTCCCAGGGCTGACGGGGCCAACGTCCTGACTTTC. Its translation: CASSPRADGANVLTF.

DNA for the CDR3: TGCGCCAGCAGCCCTAGTGTAAATGAGCAGTTCTTC. Residues: CASSPSVNEQFF. V usage is TRBV5-1 and J usage is TRBJ2-1; D is uncertain. Germline-derived CDR1 and CDR2 are SGHRS and YFSETQ. Deletions cut 4 bases from V and 7 bases from J, with 9 bases between. The CDR3 sequence is 12 residues long. The full variable domain, its missing parts supplied by reference TRBV5-1 and TRBJ2-1, is KAGVTQTPRYLIKTRGQQVTLSCSPISGHRSVSWYQQTPGQGLQFLFEYFSETQRNKGNFPGRFSGRQFSNSRSEMNVSTLELGDSALYLCASSPSVNEQFFGPGTRLTVL.

This chain links TRBV18 with TRBJ2-5, with 9 nucleotides matching TRBD1. V lost 5 bases, J lost 1 base, and 5 bases stayed unmatched. The CDR3 is made up of 15 amino acids. Germline CDR1 KGHSH, CDR2 LQKENI. The CDR3 DNA is TGTGCCAGCTCAATCTACAGGGGGCCCCAAGAGACCCAGTACTTC. Protein: CASSIYRGPQETQYF.

The rearrangement joins TRBV27 to TRBJ2-3; D gene unclear. There are 13 residues in the CDR3. V was trimmed by 5 bases and J by 5 bases, leaving 11 bases between them. The V gene's germline CDR1 is MNHEY and CDR2 SMNVEV (reference sequence). The CDR3 nucleotides are TGTGCCAGCAGTATGTACTACAAAGATACGCAGTATTTT. It translates to CASSMYYKDTQYF.

Only one count was recorded for this clone. The V call is TRBV10-3, the J call TRBJ1-1; TRBD1 aligns across 7 bases. This CDR3 contains 16 residues. The germline gives CDR1 ENHRY, CDR2 SYGVKD. V was clipped by 3 bases and J by 0 bases; unmatched bases: 7. CDR3: CAISESDRILNTEAFF. CDR3 sequence (DNA): TGTGCCATCAGTGAATCGGACAGGATTTTGAACACTGAAGCTTTCTTT.

The gene calls are TRBV6-5 and TRBJ1-2; 7 positions match TRBD1. Germline V gives CDR1 MNHEY, CDR2 SVGAGI. With V trimmed by 4 bases and J by 4 bases, 6 bases remained unmatched. This CDR3 has 14 residues. CDR3 DNA: TGTGCCAGCAGTTGGGACAGTAACTCCTATGGCTACACCTTC. Protein sequence: CASSWDSNSYGYTF.

Here the CDR3 reads CASSLSGGRAGELFF. The CDR3 DNA follows: TGCGCCAGCAGCTTATCGGGGGGCCGGGCCGGGGAGCTGTTTTTT. The rearrangement uses TRBV5-1 and TRBJ2-2, with D perhaps TRBD2 (7 bases). This CDR3 is built from 15 residues. From germline, CDR1 is SGHRS and CDR2 YFSETQ. V was cut by 2 bases and J by 6 bases, with 14 bases left in between. The full variable domain, in which reference TRBV5-1 and TRBJ2-2 provide the parts outside the CDR3, is KAGVTQTPRYLIKTRGQQVTLSCSPISGHRSVSWYQQTPGQGLQFLFEYFSETQRNKGNFPGRFSGRQFSNSRSEMNVSTLELGDSALYLCASSLSGGRAGELFFGEGSRLTVL.

As to this clone: Other DNA sequences in the same sample also yield this CDR3. CDR3 coding DNA: TGCGCCAGCAGCTTGGAAGGGGGTTCGGATACGCAGTATTTT. Residues: CASSLEGGSDTQYF. The chain recombines TRBV5-1 with TRBJ2-3; TRBD1 might be the D (6 bases). V lost 0 bases and J 6 bases, leaving 11 bases between the germline ends. The CDR3 sequence is 14 residues long. The V gene's germline CDR1 is SGHRS and CDR2 YFSETQ.